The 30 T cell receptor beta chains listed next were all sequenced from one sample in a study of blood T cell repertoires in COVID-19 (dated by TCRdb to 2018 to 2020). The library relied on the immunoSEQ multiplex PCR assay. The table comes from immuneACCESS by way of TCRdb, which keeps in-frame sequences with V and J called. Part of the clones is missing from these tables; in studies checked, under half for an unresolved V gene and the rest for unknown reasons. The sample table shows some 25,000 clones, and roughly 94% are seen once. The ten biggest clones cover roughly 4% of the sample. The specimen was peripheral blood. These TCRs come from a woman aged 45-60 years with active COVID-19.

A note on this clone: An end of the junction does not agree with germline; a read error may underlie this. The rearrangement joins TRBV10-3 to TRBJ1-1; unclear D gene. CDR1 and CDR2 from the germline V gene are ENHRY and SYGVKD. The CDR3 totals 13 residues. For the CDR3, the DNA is TGTGCCATCGGTGACAAGGCGGCCACTGAAGCTTTCTTT. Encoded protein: CAIGDKAATEAFF.

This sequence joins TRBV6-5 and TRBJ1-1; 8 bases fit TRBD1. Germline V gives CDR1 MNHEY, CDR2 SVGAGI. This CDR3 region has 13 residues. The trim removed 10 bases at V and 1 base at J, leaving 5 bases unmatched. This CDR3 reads CATSGQANTEAFF. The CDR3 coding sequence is TGTGCCACATCGGGACAGGCGAACACTGAAGCTTTCTTT.

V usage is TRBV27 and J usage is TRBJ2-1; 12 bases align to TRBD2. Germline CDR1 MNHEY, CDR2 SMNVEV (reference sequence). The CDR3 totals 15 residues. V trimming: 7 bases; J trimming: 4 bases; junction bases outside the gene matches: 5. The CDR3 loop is CASTSGTSGYNEQFF. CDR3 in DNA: TGTGCCAGCACATCCGGGACTAGCGGGTACAATGAGCAGTTCTTC.

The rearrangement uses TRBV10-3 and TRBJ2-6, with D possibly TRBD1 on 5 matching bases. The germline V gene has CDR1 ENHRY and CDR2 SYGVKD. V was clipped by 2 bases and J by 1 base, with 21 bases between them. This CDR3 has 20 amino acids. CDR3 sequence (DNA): TGTGCCATCAGTGAGCTGATCCTTACAGGAAGACTTTCTGGGGCCAACGTCCTGACTTTC. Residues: CAISELILTGRLSGANVLTF.

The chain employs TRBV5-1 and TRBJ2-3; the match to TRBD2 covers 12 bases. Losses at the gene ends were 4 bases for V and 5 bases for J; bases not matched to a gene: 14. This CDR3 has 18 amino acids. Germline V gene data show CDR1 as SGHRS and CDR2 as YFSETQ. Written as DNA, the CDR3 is TGCGCCAGCAGCCCACACCAACTAGCGGGAGGTGGGATAGATACGCAGTATTTT. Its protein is CASSPHQLAGGGIDTQYF. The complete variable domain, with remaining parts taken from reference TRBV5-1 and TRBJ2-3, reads KAGVTQTPRYLIKTRGQQVTLSCSPISGHRSVSWYQQTPGQGLQFLFEYFSETQRNKGNFPGRFSGRQFSNSRSEMNVSTLELGDSALYLCASSPHQLAGGGIDTQYFGPGTRLTVL.

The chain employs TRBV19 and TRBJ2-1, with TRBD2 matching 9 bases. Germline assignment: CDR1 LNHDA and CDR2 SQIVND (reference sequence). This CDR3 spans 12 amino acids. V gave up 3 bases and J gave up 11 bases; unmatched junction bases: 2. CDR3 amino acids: CASSMLAGQQFF. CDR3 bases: TGTGCCAGTAGTATGCTAGCGGGACAGCAGTTCTTC.

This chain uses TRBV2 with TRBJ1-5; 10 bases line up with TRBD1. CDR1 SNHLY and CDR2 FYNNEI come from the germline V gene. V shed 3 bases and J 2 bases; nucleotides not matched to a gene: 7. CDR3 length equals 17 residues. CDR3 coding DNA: TGTGCCAGCAGTGACTTATGGGACAGGGGACGCAATCAGCCCCAGCATTTT. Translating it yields CASSDLWDRGRNQPQHF.

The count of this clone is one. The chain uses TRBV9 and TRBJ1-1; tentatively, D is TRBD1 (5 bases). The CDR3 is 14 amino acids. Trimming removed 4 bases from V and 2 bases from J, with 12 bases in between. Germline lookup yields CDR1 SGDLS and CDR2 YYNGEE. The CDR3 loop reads CASSTAGENTEAFF. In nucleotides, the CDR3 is TGTGCCAGCAGCACCGCGGGGGAAAACACTGAAGCTTTCTTT.

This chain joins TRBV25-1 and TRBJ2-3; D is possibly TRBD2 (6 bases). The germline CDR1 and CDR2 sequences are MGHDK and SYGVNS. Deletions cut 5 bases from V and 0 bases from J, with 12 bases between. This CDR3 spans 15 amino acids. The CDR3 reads CASSNWGGSTDTQYF. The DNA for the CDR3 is TGTGCCAGCAGTAATTGGGGAGGAAGCACAGATACGCAGTATTTT.

The CDR3 DNA is TGTGCCAGCAGCCACGGCCCGGGACAGGGGGCCCCAGATACGCAGTATTTT. Translated, it gives CASSHGPGQGAPDTQYF. The chain is built from TRBV5-4 and TRBJ2-3; 12 nucleotides match TRBD1. V dropped 4 bases and J dropped 4; count of bases not matched to a gene: 10. The CDR3 is 17 residues long. Germline-derived CDR1 and CDR2 are SGHNT and YYREEE (reference sequence).

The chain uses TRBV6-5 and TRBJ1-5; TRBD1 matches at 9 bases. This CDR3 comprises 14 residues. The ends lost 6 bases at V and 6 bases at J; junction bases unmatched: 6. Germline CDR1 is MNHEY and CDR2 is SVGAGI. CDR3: CASSGTGISQPQHF. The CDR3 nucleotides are TGTGCCAGCAGCGGGACAGGGATAAGTCAGCCCCAGCATTTT.

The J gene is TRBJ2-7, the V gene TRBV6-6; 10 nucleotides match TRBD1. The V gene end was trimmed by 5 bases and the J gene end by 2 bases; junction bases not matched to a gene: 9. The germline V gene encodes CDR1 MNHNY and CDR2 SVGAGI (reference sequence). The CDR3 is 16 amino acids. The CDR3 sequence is CASSPPLGTGAYEQYF. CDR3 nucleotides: TGTGCCAGCAGTCCACCCCTGGGGACAGGGGCCTACGAGCAGTACTTC.

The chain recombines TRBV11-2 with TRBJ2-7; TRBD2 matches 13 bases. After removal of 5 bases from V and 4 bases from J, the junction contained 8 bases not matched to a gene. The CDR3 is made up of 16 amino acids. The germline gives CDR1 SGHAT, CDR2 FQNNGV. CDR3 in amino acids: CASSLSRTSGSYEQYF. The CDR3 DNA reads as TGTGCCAGCAGCCTCTCCCGGACTAGCGGGAGTTACGAGCAGTACTTC.

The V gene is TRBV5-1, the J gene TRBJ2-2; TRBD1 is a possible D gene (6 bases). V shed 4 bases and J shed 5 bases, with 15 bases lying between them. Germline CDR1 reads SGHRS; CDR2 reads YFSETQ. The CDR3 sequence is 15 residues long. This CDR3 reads CASSGTAGETGELFF. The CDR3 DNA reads TGCGCCAGCAGCGGGACGGCAGGGGAAACCGGGGAGCTGTTTTTT.

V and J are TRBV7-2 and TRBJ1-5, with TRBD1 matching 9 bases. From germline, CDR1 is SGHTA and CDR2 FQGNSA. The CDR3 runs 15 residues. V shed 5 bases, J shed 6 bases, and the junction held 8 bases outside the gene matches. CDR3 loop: CASSPTGGTSQPQHF. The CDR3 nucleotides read TGTGCCAGCAGCCCCACAGGGGGCACTAGTCAGCCCCAGCATTTT.

The CDR3 loop reads CASSPSGSFYNEQFF. For the CDR3, the DNA is TGTGCCAGTAGCCCAAGCGGGAGTTTCTACAATGAGCAGTTCTTC. The rearrangement joins TRBV19 to TRBJ2-1; 8 bases are shared with TRBD2. Trimming at V came to 6 bases and at J to 3 bases, leaving 7 bases not matched to a gene. This CDR3 is 15 amino acids long. Looked up from germline, CDR1 is LNHDA and CDR2 is SQIVND (reference sequence).

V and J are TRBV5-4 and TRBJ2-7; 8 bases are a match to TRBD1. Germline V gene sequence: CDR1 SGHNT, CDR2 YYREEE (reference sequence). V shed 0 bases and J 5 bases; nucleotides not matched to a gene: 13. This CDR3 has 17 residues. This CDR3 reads CASSLAGRQDRANEQYF. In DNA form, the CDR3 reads TGTGCCAGCAGCTTGGCTGGGCGACAGGACAGGGCCAACGAGCAGTACTTC.

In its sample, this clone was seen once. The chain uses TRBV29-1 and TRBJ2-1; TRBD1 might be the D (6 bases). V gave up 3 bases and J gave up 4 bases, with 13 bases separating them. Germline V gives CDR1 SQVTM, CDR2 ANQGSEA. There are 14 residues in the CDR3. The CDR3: CSVEGQGQYNEQFF. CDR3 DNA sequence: TGCAGCGTTGAGGGTCAGGGACAATACAATGAGCAGTTCTTC.

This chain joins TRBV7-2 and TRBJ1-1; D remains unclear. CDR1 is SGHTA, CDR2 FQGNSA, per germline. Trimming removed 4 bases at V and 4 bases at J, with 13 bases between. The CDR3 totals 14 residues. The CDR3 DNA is TGTGCCAGCAGCTCCCACTTGGTCGGCACTGAAGCTTTCTTT. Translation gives CASSSHLVGTEAFF.

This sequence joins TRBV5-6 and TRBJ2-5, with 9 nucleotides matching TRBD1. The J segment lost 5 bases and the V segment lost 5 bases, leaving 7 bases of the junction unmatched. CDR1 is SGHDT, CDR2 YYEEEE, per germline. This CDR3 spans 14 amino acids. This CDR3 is CASRYTGGRETQYF. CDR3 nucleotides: TGTGCCAGCAGATACACAGGGGGCAGGGAGACCCAGTACTTC. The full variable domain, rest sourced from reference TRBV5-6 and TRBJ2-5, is DAGVTQSPTHLIKTRGQQVTLRCSPKSGHDTVSWYQQALGQGPQFIFQYYEEEERQRGNFPDRFSGHQFPNYSSELNVNALLLGDSALYLCASRYTGGRETQYFGPGTRLLVL.

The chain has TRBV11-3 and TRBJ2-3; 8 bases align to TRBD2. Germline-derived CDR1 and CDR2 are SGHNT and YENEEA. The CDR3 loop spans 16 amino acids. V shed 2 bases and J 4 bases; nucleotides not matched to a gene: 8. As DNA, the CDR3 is TGTGCCAGCAGCTTAATTGCGGGAGGAGCCCCAGATACGCAGTATTTT. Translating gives CASSLIAGGAPDTQYF.

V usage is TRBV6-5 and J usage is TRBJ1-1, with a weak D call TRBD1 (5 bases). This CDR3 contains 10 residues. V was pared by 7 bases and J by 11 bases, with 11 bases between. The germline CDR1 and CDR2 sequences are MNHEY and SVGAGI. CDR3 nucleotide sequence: TGTGCCAGCAATGGGGCGCGGGCTTTCTTT. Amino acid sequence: CASNGARAFF.

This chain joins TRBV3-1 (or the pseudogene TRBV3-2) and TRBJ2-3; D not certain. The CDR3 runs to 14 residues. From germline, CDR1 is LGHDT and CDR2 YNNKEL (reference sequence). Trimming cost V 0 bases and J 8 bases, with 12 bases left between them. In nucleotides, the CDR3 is TGTGCCAGCAGCCAAGATTGGTCTACGGGTACGCAGTATTTT. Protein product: CASSQDWSTGTQYF.

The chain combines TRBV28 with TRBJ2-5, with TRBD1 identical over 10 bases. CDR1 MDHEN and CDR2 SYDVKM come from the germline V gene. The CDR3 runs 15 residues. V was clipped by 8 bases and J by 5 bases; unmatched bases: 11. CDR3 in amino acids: CASLTGQGSGETQYF. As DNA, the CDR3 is TGTGCCAGCCTTACGGGACAGGGGAGCGGTGAGACCCAGTACTTC.

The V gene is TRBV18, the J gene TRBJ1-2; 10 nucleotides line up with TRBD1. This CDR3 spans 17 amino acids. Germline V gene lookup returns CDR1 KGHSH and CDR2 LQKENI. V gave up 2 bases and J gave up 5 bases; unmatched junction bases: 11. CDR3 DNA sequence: TGTGCCAGCTCACCATACGTAGGGACAGGGGATCAGTATGGCTACACCTTC. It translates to CASSPYVGTGDQYGYTF. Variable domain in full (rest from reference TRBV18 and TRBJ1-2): NAGVMQNPRHLVRRRGQEARLRCSPMKGHSHVYWYRQLPEEGLKFMVYLQKENIIDESGMPKERFSAEFPKEGPSILRIQQVVRGDSAAYFCASSPYVGTGDQYGYTFGSGTRLTVV.

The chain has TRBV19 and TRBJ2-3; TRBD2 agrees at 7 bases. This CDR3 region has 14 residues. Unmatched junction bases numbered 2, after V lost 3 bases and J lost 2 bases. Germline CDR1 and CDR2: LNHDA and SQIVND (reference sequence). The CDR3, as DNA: TGTGCCAGTAGTATTGGGGGGGTCACAGATACGCAGTATTTT. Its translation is CASSIGGVTDTQYF.

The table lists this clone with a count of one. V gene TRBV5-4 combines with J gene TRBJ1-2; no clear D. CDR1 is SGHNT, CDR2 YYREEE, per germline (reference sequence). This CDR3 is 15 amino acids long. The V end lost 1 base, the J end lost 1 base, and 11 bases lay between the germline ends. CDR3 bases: TGTGCCAGCAGCTTGTACACGGGAGGTAACTATGGCTACACCTTC. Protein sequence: CASSLYTGGNYGYTF.

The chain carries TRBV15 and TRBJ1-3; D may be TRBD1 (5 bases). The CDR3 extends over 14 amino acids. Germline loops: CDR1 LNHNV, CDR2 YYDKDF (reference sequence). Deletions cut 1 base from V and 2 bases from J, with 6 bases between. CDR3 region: CATSRGQTGNTIYF. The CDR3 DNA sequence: TGTGCCACCAGCAGAGGACAGACTGGAAACACCATATATTTT.

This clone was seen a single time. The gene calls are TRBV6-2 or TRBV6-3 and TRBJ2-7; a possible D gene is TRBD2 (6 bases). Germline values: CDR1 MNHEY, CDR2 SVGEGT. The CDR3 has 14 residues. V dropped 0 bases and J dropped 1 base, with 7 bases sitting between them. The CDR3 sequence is CASSYSRGSYEQYV. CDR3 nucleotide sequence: TGTGCCAGCAGTTACTCACGGGGGTCCTACGAGCAGTACGTC.

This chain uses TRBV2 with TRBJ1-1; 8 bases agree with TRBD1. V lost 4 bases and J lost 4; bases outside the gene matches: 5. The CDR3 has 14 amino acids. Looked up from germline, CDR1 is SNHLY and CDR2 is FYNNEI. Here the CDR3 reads CASSVDRGITEAFF. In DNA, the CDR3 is TGTGCCAGCAGTGTTGACAGGGGCATCACTGAAGCTTTCTTT.